This TCR beta chain stems from a study of regulatory T cells in long-lasting Graves disease. Relying on iRepertoire HTBI primers and Arm-PCR of CDR3 regions, the team built TCR beta libraries. One entry per CDR3 protein results from TCRdb running MiXCR on the multiplex PCR reads. Of under 400,000 distinct CDR3 sequences listed, approximately 15% are singletons. The CDR3 extends over 14 amino acids. V was cut by 6 bases and J by 8 bases, with 19 bases left in between. Time point described: newly diagnosed GD, antithyroid drugs for less than 3 months. RNA extracted from PBMCs served as the sequencing template. Guidelines of the American Thyroid Association were used to diagnose Graves' disease. This clonotype was seen ten or more times. This sample was also put to use in a study of T cells in Graves' hyperthyroidism and ophthalmopathy. From that study: A set of HTBI primers served as the primers for a first-round RT-PCR of the TCR CDR3.

This sequence originates from a middle-aged man with Graves disease. The chain couples TRBV12-3 or TRBV12-4 to TRBJ2-5; D remains unclear. The sequenced sample was peripheral blood mononuclear cells (PBMCs), obtained at new diagnosis, from a patient treated with antithyroid drugs. As DNA, the CDR3 is TGTGCCAGCAGGCTGGCCATCTCTGGGGAAACCCAGTACTTC. Translated, it gives CASRLAISGETQYF.